The 13 T cell receptor beta chains listed next were all sequenced from one sample in a study of technical replicates of blood from several donors (dated by TCRdb to 2016 to 2017). Library method: the immunoSEQ multiplex PCR assay. Not all clones reach the TCRdb copy of this immuneACCESS table, which keeps in-frame sequences only. Checked studies attribute under half of the gap to unresolved V genes and leave the rest unexplained. The sample includes 13,000 or so clones, with 80% to 90% observed a single time. The ten biggest clones cover around 10% of the sample. The sequenced sample consisted of PBMCs. These receptors all come from a human donor in good health.

This clone occurred once. The CDR3 region has the DNA TGTGCCAGCAGCCAAGAGCGGCTCTCGGGGAGACCCTACGAGCAGTACTTC. Translated, it gives CASSQERLSGRPYEQYF. This chain uses TRBV14 with TRBJ2-7; possible D gene TRBD2, 5 bases. Trimming removed 0 bases from V and 2 bases from J, with 17 bases in between. Germline V gene sequence: CDR1 SGHDN, CDR2 FVKESK. This CDR3 spans 17 amino acids.

V gene TRBV19 combines with J gene TRBJ2-1, with TRBD1 identical over 8 bases. The germline CDR1 and CDR2 sequences are LNHDA and SQIVND (reference sequence). The CDR3 is 17 amino acids. With V trimmed by 3 bases and J by 7 bases, 14 bases remained unmatched. The CDR3 coding sequence is TGTGCCAGTAGTATTGGGATAAAACAAAGGACAGGGAATGAGCAGTTCTTC. Its protein is CASSIGIKQRTGNEQFF.

J is TRBJ2-7 and V is TRBV1; the DNA was not compared with TRBD2, the D call given in the table. TRBV1 corresponds to a pseudogene. The CDR3 spans 16 residues. CDR3 amino acids: CTSSQGPSGCSYEQYF. The CDR3 DNA reads TGCACCAGCAGCCAAGGGCCGAGCGGGTGCTCCTACGAGCAGTACTTC.

This clone is a singleton in its sample. The CDR3 region has the DNA TGTGCCAGCACCGACCGAGATAGCAAGAGCAACTACAATGAGCAGTTCTTC. It is translated as CASTDRDSKSNYNEQFF. The J gene is TRBJ2-1, the V gene TRBV7-9; D unclear. The ends were cut back, 7 bases at V and 3 bases at J, with 22 bases in the middle. The length of the CDR3 is 17 residues. In germline, CDR1 is SEHNR, CDR2 FQNEAQ (reference sequence).

The rearrangement joins TRBV30 to TRBJ2-3; D gene uncertain. CDR1 and CDR2 (germline): GTSNPN, SVGIG (reference sequence). The V gene lost 3 bases and the J gene lost 4 bases, with 5 bases spanning the gap. The CDR3 totals 11 residues. The DNA for the CDR3 is TGTGCCTGGAGCCTGTCAGATACGCAGTATTTT. It is translated as CAWSLSDTQYF.

The chain carries TRBV2 and TRBJ2-7; 7 bases match TRBD1. The junction had 6 bases not matched to a gene; V was cut back by 7 bases and J by 0 bases. CDR1 and CDR2 from the germline V gene are SNHLY and FYNNEI. The CDR3 sequence is 14 residues long. The CDR3 reads CASTERDSSYEQYF. Here the CDR3 DNA reads TGTGCCAGCACGGAAAGGGACAGCTCCTACGAGCAGTACTTC.

The chain has TRBV5-1 and TRBJ2-5, with 10 positions matching TRBD1. The CDR3 covers 16 residues. The J segment lost 4 bases and the V segment lost 4 bases, leaving 10 bases of the junction unmatched. CDR1 is SGHRS and CDR2 is YFSETQ in the germline V gene. This chain's CDR3 is CASSPTPDRGTETQYF. The CDR3 bases are TGCGCCAGCAGCCCAACCCCGGACAGGGGGACAGAGACCCAGTACTTC.

The chain uses TRBV9 and TRBJ2-5; perhaps TRBD1 as D (5 bases). V lost 0 bases, J lost 5 bases, and 14 bases lay in between. The CDR3 consists of 15 residues. From germline, CDR1 is SGDLS and CDR2 YYNGEE. DNA for the CDR3: TGTGCCAGCAGCGTAGAGCACAGGTCAGGGGAGACCCAGTACTTC. Translation gives CASSVEHRSGETQYF.

The chain carries TRBV6-5 and TRBJ2-7; 11 nucleotides line up with TRBD1. The CDR3 is 15 residues long. In germline, CDR1 is MNHEY, CDR2 SVGAGI. The V and J ends lost 6 bases and 5 bases, in that order; junction bases with no gene match: 9. This chain's CDR3 is CASRTQGTGGHEQYF. The CDR3 DNA is TGTGCCAGCAGAACACAAGGGACAGGGGGTCACGAGCAGTACTTC.

The V call is TRBV29-1, the J call TRBJ2-1; 8 bases line up with TRBD2. V trimming: 8 bases; J trimming: 8 bases; junction bases outside the gene matches: 11. The germline CDR1 and CDR2 sequences are SQVTM and ANQGSEA. The CDR3 is made up of 13 amino acids. The CDR3 sequence is CSTSGRGVYEQFF. The CDR3 bases are TGCAGCACCAGCGGGAGAGGTGTCTATGAGCAGTTCTTC.

This clone was detected only once. The rearrangement joins TRBV2 to TRBJ1-1; TRBD1 matches 7 bases. The CDR3 runs 14 residues. The ends lost 4 bases at V and 3 bases at J; junction bases unmatched: 5. In germline, CDR1 is SNHLY, CDR2 FYNNEI. CDR3 protein: CASSVDRADTEAFF. The CDR3 bases are TGTGCCAGCAGTGTAGACAGGGCTGACACTGAAGCTTTCTTT.

The V call is TRBV7-8, the J call TRBJ2-2; TRBD2 aligns across 11 bases. CDR1 SGHVS and CDR2 FQNEAQ come from the germline V gene. V shed 1 base, J shed 6 bases, and the junction held 4 bases outside the gene matches. The length of the CDR3 is 16 residues. In DNA form, the CDR3 reads TGTGCCAGCAGCTTAGATACTAGCGGGAGATCCGGGGAGCTGTTTTTT. Its translation is CASSLDTSGRSGELFF. Filled out from reference TRBV7-8 and TRBJ2-2, the complete variable domain reads GAGVSQSPRYKVAKRGQDVALRCDPISGHVSLFWYQQALGQGPEFLTYFQNEAQLDKSGLPSDRFFAERPEGSVSTLKIQRTQQEDSAVYLCASSLDTSGRSGELFFGEGSRLTVL.

The chain has TRBV28 and TRBJ2-1, with D unresolved. The CDR3 totals 14 residues. V gave up 6 bases and J gave up 6 bases, with 15 bases separating them. Germline V gene data show CDR1 as MDHEN and CDR2 as SYDVKM. CDR3 nucleotides: TGTGCCAGCAGGCCCCGACTGGGTTCCAATGAGCAGTTCTTC. Residues: CASRPRLGSNEQFF.